These 19 T cell receptor beta chains were sequenced from one sample in a study of blood T cell repertoires in COVID-19. The table came from immunoSEQ multiplex PCR; TCRdb's copy has only in-frame clones and leaves some out. Of around 63,000 clones in the sample, 75% to 85% were seen once. The specimen sequenced was peripheral blood. These receptors were taken from a man aged 60 to 75 with acute or convalescent COVID-19.

The genes are TRBV6-6 and TRBJ2-7; D unresolved. The CDR3 is 12 amino acids. Per the germline V gene, CDR1 is MNHNY and CDR2 is SVGAGI (reference sequence). V dropped 6 bases and J dropped 7 bases, with 13 bases sitting between them. For the CDR3, the DNA is TGTGCCAGCAGACGAGACCTAGAGGAGCAGTACTTC. It translates to CASRRDLEEQYF.

The V call is TRBV5-3, the J call TRBJ2-2, with D possibly being TRBD2 (5 bases). TRBV5-3 is an open reading frame, and its role is uncertain. CDR3 length: 15 residues. With 5 bases removed from V and 7 bases from J, the gap between germline ends came to 18 bases. In nucleotides, the CDR3 is TGTGCCAGAAGTCCCGGCGGGCGCCGGAGCGGGGAGCTGTTTTTT. Amino acids: CARSPGGRRSGELFF.

The genes are TRBV7-2 and TRBJ1-2; 7 bases are shared with TRBD1. The CDR3 covers 13 residues. V dropped 5 bases and J dropped 4; count of bases not matched to a gene: 4. Looked up from germline, CDR1 is SGHTA and CDR2 is FQGNSA. CDR3 sequence (DNA): TGTGCCAGCAGCCACGACAGGGCCTATGGCTACACCTTC. Translated: CASSHDRAYGYTF.

V usage is TRBV6-5 and J usage is TRBJ1-5; 8 bases agree with TRBD1. The CDR3 spans 15 residues. CDR1 is MNHEY, CDR2 SVGAGI, per germline. The junction had 8 bases not matched to a gene; V was cut back by 6 bases and J by 4 bases. CDR3 sequence reads: CASRAPGQENQPQHF. The CDR3 DNA reads TGTGCCAGCAGGGCGCCGGGACAGGAAAATCAGCCCCAGCATTTT.

The rearrangement joins TRBV4-1 to TRBJ2-7, with TRBD2 matching over 9 bases. J gave up 1 base and V 0 bases, and 7 bases lay outside the gene matches. Germline values: CDR1 MGHRA, CDR2 YSYEKL. There are 17 residues in the CDR3. CDR3 protein: CASSQDISGGWSYEQYF. The CDR3 bases are TGCGCCAGCAGCCAAGATATCAGCGGGGGGTGGTCCTACGAGCAGTACTTC.

The genes are TRBV18 and TRBJ1-1; maybe TRBD1 (5 bases). Germline-derived CDR1 and CDR2 are KGHSH and LQKENI. This CDR3 is built from 16 residues. The ends were cut back, 6 bases at V and 0 bases at J, with 17 bases in the middle. Here the CDR3 reads CASSPWPDSMNTEAFF. The CDR3 DNA reads TGTGCCAGCTCTCCCTGGCCCGACAGCATGAACACTGAAGCTTTCTTT.

The chain recombines TRBV6-6 with TRBJ2-6; 8 positions match TRBD1. The trim removed 11 bases at V and 3 bases at J, leaving 12 bases unmatched. The germline V gene has CDR1 MNHNY and CDR2 SVGAGI (reference sequence). The CDR3 totals 16 residues. This chain's CDR3 is CAASGQGVGGANVLTF. The CDR3 DNA follows: TGTGCCGCCTCCGGACAGGGAGTAGGTGGGGCCAACGTCCTGACTTTC.

The chain couples TRBV11-2 to TRBJ1-2, with 8 bases that match TRBD1. V trimming: 5 bases; J trimming: 0 bases; junction bases outside the gene matches: 5. This CDR3 has 15 residues. Germline V gene data show CDR1 as SGHAT and CDR2 as FQNNGV. CDR3 residues: CASSTQTGANYGYTF. The CDR3 DNA follows: TGTGCCAGCAGCACCCAGACAGGGGCTAACTATGGCTACACCTTC.

This clone was seen a handful of times. The chain carries TRBV9 and TRBJ2-3; D is unclear. Germline V CDR1 and CDR2: SGDLS, YYNGEE. CDR3 length: 12 residues. V lost 4 bases and J 0 bases, leaving 3 bases between the germline ends. CDR3 sequence reads: CASSPSTDTQYF. The DNA for the CDR3 is TGTGCCAGCAGCCCTAGCACAGATACGCAGTATTTT.

Only a few counts were recorded for this clone. The chain combines TRBV6-6 with TRBJ2-7; TRBD1 agrees at 11 bases. The CDR3 has 15 amino acids. The J segment lost 3 bases and the V segment lost 5 bases, leaving 6 bases of the junction unmatched. Germline V CDR1 and CDR2: MNHNY, SVGAGI (reference sequence). CDR3 DNA sequence: TGTGCCAGCAGTGACGGGACAGGGGGGTTCTACGAGCAGTACTTC. This codes for CASSDGTGGFYEQYF.

This clone came up a few times. The rearrangement uses TRBV12-3 or TRBV12-4 and TRBJ2-7; weak D call: TRBD1 (5 bases). The V end was cut by 4 bases, the J end by 4 bases, with 11 bases between. This CDR3 spans 13 amino acids. The chain's CDR3 is CASSYGRVYEQYF. Here the CDR3 DNA reads TGTGCCAGCAGTTACGGCAGGGTTTACGAGCAGTACTTC.

V usage is TRBV5-1 and J usage is TRBJ2-1; TRBD2 matches at 8 bases. The germline V gene has CDR1 SGHRS and CDR2 YFSETQ. V was clipped by 0 bases and J by 9 bases; unmatched bases: 8. This CDR3 contains 15 residues. CDR3 bases: TGCGCCAGCAGCTTGGACGGGGGGGGCCACCGTGAGCAGTTCTTC. The encoded protein is CASSLDGGGHREQFF.

The DNA for the CDR3 is TGTGCCAGCAGCCAAGACAGGGGGCGGGACATTCAGTACTTC. This translates into CASSQDRGRDIQYF. The chain carries TRBV3-1 (or the pseudogene TRBV3-2) and TRBJ2-4, with 8 positions matching TRBD1. Germline CDR1 LGHDT, CDR2 YNNKEL (reference sequence). The junction had 3 bases not matched to a gene; V was cut back by 0 bases and J by 8 bases. The CDR3 has 14 amino acids.

This clone appeared a single time. Here the CDR3 reads CATSDPTRRGPEQFF. The CDR3 nucleotides are TGTGCCACCAGTGACCCGACCCGCCGTGGGCCTGAGCAGTTCTTC. The chain recombines TRBV24-1 with TRBJ2-1; no clear D. V dropped 4 bases and J dropped 9 bases, with 18 bases sitting between them. The germline CDR1 and CDR2 sequences are KGHDR and SFDVKD. This CDR3 has 15 amino acids.

The V and J genes are TRBV30 and TRBJ1-3; D is unclear. CDR1 and CDR2 (germline): GTSNPN, SVGIG (reference sequence). Trimming stripped 0 bases from V and 4 bases from J, with 7 bases between. The CDR3 consists of 13 residues. In DNA, the CDR3 is TGTGCCTGGAGTGTACTTTTGGGAAACACCATATATTTT. This sequence encodes CAWSVLLGNTIYF.

The chain uses TRBV9 and TRBJ2-3; TRBD2 aligns across 9 bases. Germline V gene lookup returns CDR1 SGDLS and CDR2 YYNGEE. J lost 0 bases, V lost 0 bases, and 8 bases had no gene match. The CDR3 is 18 residues long. CDR3 nucleotides: TGTGCCAGCAGCGTAGGGCTAGCGGGGAGATCTAGCACAGATACGCAGTATTTT. Translating it yields CASSVGLAGRSSTDTQYF.

The V and J genes are TRBV11-2 and TRBJ2-1, with 13 bases that match TRBD2. This CDR3 has 15 residues. Germline-derived CDR1 and CDR2 are SGHAT and FQNNGV. J lost 4 bases, V lost 4 bases, and 1 base had no gene match. The CDR3 region has the DNA TGTGCCAGCAGCTCGGGACTAGCGGGGTACAATGAGCAGTTCTTC. Translated: CASSSGLAGYNEQFF. Full variable domain (outside the CDR3, taken from reference TRBV11-2 and TRBJ2-1): EAGVAQSPRYKIIEKRQSVAFWCNPISGHATLYWYQQILGQGPKLLIQFQNNGVVDDSQLPKDRFSAERLKGVDSTLKIQPAKLEDSAVYLCASSSGLAGYNEQFFGPGTRLTVL.

This chain connects TRBV5-4 to TRBJ1-1; D is unresolved. V gave up 4 bases and J gave up 0 bases, with 7 bases separating them. CDR1 and CDR2 from the germline V gene are SGHNT and YYREEE (reference sequence). The CDR3 contains 13 residues. The CDR3 DNA reads TGTGCCAGCAGCCCCGAGCTGAACACTGAAGCTTTCTTT. Encoded protein: CASSPELNTEAFF. The entire variable domain, with the rest obtained from reference TRBV5-4 and TRBJ1-1, is as follows: ETGVTQSPTHLIKTRGQQVTLRCSSQSGHNTVSWYQQALGQGPQFIFQYYREEENGRGNFPPRFSGLQFPNYSSELNVNALELDDSALYLCASSPELNTEAFFGQGTRLTVV.

CDR3 sequence: CATFPGQVNSPLHF. CDR3 DNA: TGTGCCACCTTTCCGGGACAGGTCAATTCACCCCTCCACTTT. This sequence joins TRBV2 and TRBJ1-6; 8 positions match TRBD1. The germline gives CDR1 SNHLY, CDR2 FYNNEI. The CDR3 spans 14 residues. V lost 10 bases to trimming and J lost 7 bases; unmatched junction nucleotides: 9.